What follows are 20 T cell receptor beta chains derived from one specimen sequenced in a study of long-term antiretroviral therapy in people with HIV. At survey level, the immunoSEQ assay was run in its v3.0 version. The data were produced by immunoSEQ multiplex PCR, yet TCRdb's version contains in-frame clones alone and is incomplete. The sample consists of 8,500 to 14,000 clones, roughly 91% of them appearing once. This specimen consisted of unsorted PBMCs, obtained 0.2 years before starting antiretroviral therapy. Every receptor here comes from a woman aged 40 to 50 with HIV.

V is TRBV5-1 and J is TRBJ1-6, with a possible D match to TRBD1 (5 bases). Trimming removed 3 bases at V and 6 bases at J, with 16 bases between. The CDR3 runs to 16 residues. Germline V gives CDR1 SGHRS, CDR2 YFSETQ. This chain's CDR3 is CASSWYGTVPNSPLHF. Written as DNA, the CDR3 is TGCGCCAGCAGCTGGTACGGGACGGTGCCTAATTCACCCCTCCACTTT.

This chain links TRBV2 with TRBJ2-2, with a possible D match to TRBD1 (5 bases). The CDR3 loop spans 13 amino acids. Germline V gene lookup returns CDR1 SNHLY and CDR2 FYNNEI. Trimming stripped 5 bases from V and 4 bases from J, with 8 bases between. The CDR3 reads CASSQDSTGELFF. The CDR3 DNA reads TGTGCCAGCAGTCAAGACAGCACCGGGGAGCTGTTTTTT.

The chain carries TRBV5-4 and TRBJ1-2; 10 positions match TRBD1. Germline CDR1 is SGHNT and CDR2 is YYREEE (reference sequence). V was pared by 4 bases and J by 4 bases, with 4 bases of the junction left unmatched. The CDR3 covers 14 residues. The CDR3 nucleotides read TGTGCCAGCAGCGCGGGACAGGGGACCTATGGCTACACCTTC. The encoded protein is CASSAGQGTYGYTF.

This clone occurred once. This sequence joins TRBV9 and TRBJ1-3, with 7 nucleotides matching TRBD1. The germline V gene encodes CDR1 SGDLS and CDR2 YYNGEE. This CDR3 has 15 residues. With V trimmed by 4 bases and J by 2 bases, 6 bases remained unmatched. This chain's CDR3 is CASSPGGTAGNTIYF. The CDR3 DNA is TGTGCCAGCAGCCCTGGAGGGACAGCTGGAAACACCATATATTTT.

The CDR3 protein is CASSHPPTQLPNYGYTF. CDR3 coding DNA: TGCGCCAGCAGCCATCCGCCGACTCAACTCCCCAACTATGGCTACACCTTC. The rearrangement links TRBV4-1 to TRBJ1-2, with unresolved D. Trimming took off 3 bases at V and 2 bases at J, with 19 bases between the two ends. This CDR3 contains 17 residues. Looked up from germline, CDR1 is MGHRA and CDR2 is YSYEKL.

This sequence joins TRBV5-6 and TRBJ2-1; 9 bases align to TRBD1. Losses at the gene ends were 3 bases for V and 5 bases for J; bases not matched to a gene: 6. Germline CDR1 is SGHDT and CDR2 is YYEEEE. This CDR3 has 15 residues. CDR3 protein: CASSWWDRVHNEQFF. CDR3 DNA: TGTGCCAGCAGCTGGTGGGACAGGGTTCACAATGAGCAGTTCTTC.

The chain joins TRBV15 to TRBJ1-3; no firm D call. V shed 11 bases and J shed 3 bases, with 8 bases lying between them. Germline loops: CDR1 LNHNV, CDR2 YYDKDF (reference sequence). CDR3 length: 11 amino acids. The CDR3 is CAAKGGNTIYF. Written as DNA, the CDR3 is TGTGCCGCGAAAGGTGGAAACACCATATATTTT.

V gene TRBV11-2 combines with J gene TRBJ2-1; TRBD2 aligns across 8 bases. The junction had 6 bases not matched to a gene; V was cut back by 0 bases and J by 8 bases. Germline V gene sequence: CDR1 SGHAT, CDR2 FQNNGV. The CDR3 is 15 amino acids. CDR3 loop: CASSLDGGAGDEQFF. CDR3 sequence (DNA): TGTGCCAGCAGCTTAGACGGGGGGGCTGGCGATGAGCAGTTCTTC.

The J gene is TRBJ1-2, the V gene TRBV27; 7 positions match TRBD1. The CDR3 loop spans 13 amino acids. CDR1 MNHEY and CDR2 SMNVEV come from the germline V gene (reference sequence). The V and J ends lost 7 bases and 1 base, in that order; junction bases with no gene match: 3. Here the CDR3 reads CASTGGGNYGYTF. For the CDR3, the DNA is TGTGCCAGCACAGGGGGGGGTAACTATGGCTACACCTTC.

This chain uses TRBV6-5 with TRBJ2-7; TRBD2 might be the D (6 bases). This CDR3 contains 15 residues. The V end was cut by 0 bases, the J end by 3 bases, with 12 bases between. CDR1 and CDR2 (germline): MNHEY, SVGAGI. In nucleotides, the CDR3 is TGTGCCAGCAGTTACTCGGAGGGAATGGACTACGAGCAGTACTTC. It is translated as CASSYSEGMDYEQYF.

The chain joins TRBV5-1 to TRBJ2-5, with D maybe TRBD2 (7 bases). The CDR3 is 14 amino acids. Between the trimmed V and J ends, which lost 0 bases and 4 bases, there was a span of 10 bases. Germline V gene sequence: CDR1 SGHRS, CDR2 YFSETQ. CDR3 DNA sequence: TGCGCCAGCAGCTTGGGGGGGGGCTCAGAGACCCAGTACTTC. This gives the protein CASSLGGGSETQYF. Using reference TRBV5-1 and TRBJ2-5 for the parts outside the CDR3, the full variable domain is KAGVTQTPRYLIKTRGQQVTLSCSPISGHRSVSWYQQTPGQGLQFLFEYFSETQRNKGNFPGRFSGRQFSNSRSEMNVSTLELGDSALYLCASSLGGGSETQYFGPGTRLLVL.

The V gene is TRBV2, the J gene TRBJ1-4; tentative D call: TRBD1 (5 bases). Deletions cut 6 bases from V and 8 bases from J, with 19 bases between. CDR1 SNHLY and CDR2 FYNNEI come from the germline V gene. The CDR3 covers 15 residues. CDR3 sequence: CASRATGAEGEKLFF. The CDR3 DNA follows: TGTGCCAGCAGAGCTACCGGGGCCGAGGGCGAAAAACTGTTTTTT.

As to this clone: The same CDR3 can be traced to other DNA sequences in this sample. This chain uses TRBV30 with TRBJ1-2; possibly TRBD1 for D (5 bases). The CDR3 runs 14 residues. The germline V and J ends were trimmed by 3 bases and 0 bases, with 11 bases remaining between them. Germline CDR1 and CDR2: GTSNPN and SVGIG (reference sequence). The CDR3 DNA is TGTGCCTGGAGGAGGGGTAGTTCTAACTATGGCTACACCTTC. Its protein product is CAWRRGSSNYGYTF.

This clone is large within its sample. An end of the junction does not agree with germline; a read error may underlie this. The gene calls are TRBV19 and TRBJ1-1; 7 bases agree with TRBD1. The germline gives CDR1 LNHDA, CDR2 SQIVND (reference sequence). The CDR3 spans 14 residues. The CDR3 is CASTIGGWDTEAFF. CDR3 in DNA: TGTGCCAGTACTATAGGGGGCTGGGACACTGAAGCTTTCTTT.

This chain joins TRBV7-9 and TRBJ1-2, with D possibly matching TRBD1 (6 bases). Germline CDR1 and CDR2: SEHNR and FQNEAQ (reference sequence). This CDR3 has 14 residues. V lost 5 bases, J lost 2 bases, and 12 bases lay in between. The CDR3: CASSPIQGNYGYTF. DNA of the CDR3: TGTGCCAGCAGCCCGATACAGGGAAACTATGGCTACACCTTC. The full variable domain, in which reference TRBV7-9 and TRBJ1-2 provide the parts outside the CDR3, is DTGVSQNPRHKITKRGQNVTFRCDPISEHNRLYWYRQTLGQGPEFLTYFQNEAQLEKSRLLSDRFSAERPKGSFSTLEIQRTEQGDSAMYLCASSPIQGNYGYTFGSGTRLTVV.

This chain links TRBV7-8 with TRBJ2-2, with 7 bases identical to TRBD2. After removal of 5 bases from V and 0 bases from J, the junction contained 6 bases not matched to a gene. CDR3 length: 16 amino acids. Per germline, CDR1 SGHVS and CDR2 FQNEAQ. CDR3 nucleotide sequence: TGTGCCAGCAGCCCCGGGGGGTTCGCGAACACCGGGGAGCTGTTTTTT. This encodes CASSPGGFANTGELFF.

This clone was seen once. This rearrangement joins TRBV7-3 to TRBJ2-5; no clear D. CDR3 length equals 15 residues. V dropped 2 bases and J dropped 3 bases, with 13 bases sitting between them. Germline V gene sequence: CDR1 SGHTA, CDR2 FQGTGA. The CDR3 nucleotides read TGTGCCAGCAGCTTAGGCGGAAGCTCAGAAGAGACCCAGTACTTC. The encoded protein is CASSLGGSSEETQYF.

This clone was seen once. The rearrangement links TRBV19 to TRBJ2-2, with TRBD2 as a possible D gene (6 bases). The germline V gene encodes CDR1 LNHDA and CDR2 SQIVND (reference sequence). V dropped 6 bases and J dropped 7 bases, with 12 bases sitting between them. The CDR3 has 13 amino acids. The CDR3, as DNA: TGTGCCAGTAGAGTCGGGGGTGGCGGGGAGCTGTTTTTT. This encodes CASRVGGGGELFF.

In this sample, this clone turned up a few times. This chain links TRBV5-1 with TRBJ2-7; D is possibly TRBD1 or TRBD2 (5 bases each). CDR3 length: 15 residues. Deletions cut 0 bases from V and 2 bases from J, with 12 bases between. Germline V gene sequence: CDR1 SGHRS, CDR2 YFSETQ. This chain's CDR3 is CASSLAVGDPYEQYF. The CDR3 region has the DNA TGCGCCAGCAGCTTGGCCGTAGGGGACCCCTACGAGCAGTACTTC.

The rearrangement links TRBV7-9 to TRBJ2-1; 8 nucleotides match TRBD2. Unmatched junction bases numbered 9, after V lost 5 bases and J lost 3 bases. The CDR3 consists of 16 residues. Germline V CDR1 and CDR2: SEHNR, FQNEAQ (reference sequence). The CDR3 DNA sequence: TGTGCCAGCAGCCAGGGACGGGGGGGTAGCTACAATGAGCAGTTCTTC. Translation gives CASSQGRGGSYNEQFF.